This T cell receptor beta chain is drawn from a study of blood T cell repertoires in COVID-19 (TCRdb year 2020). With regard to the full study: Samples from collaborators originated in the United States, Italy and Spain and spanned both the acute and convalescent phases of COVID-19. The prospective study material was composed of cDNA or gDNA derived from T cells, B-cell-depleted T cells, or PBMCs. Deeply sampled blood TCRbeta repertoires from subjects exposed to, actively infected with, or recovered from COVID-19 were included in the dataset. The repertoires were made available in a free public database intended to serve as a resource for research on the immune response to SARS-CoV-2. The samples were drawn from the first 160 participants of the ongoing ImmuneRACE study and from under 1,500 subjects provided by 6 global collaborators. Nearly every sample came with metadata listing a de-identified subject ID, COVID-19 status, age in years and sex. HLA class I and class II types, where available, came from metadata supplied by the sample provider rather than from assay-based typing.

As concerns this clone: Its antigen is unknown. Base qualities are missing; no much larger clone stands one base away.

TCRbeta CDR3 regions were amplified from genomic DNA by means of the immunoSEQ Assay, a bias-controlled multiplex PCR. Per the original workflow: Nucleated cell counts per sample were estimated from amplification of reference gene primers within the assay. Sequence reads were collapsed and filtered to measure the absolute abundance of every unique TCRbeta CDR3 rearrangement. Productive Simpson clonality was computed per sample as the square root of Simpson's diversity index over productive rearrangements. TCRdb mirrors the immuneACCESS table, restricted to in-frame sequences. Some clones are absent from its copies; in checked studies, under half trace to an unresolved V gene, and the reason for the others is unknown. D and trimming come from the DNA, and the V and J calls and clone size come from that table. This sample is represented by fewer than 200,000 clones; 85% to 90% of them were singletons. Roughly 6% of the sample lies in the top ten.

From a lookup of the germline V gene, CDR1 and CDR2 are SNHLY and FYNNEI. Relative to germline, V is missing 4 bases and J is missing 6 bases, with 6 bases of the junction outside any gene match. The CDR3 spans 15 residues, from the cysteine through the phenylalanine. The retained sequence is limited to the CDR3, 45 bases, with the frame set at the first base. The research as a whole found: Clinical and demographic metadata were provided uncurated, with the amount varying by source and participant.

Whole blood was collected in K2EDTA tubes by collaborating institutions according to the institutions' own protocols. For TCRbeta analysis, collaborators shipped samples in one of three forms: frozen whole blood, isolated PBMCs, or DNA extracted from either of those sample types. This receptor was taken from a man between 40 and 49 years old with active or convalescent COVID-19. Sequencing used peripheral blood. In this chain, TRBV2 is recombined with TRBJ1-5; TRBD1 matches 10 bases in the middle. The CDR3 in this case is CASSARDRGGQPQHF. The nucleotide sequence is TGTGCCAGCAGTGCCCGGGACAGGGGTGGTCAGCCCCAGCATTTT. Where the CDR3 stops, the reference TRBV2 and TRBJ1-5 genes take over; the full variable domain is EPEVTQTPSHQVTQMGQEVILRCVPISNHLYFYWYRQILGQKVEFLVSFYNNEISEKSEIFDDQFSVERPDGSNFTLKIRSTKLEDSAMYFCASSARDRGGQPQHFGDGTRLSIL.